The present T cell receptor (beta chain) was sequenced within a study of vaccination effects on CD4 cells after COVID-19. Using viral peptide pools, the ViraFEST assay grew out antigen-specific CD4+ T cells prior to sequencing. Researchers isolated CD4+ T cells once approximately 10 days of culture had elapsed. Testing of the vaccine recipients showed negative nucleocapsid antibodies and no prior SARS-CoV-2 infection. Worth noting for this clone: The antigen remains unidentified.

Using immunoSEQ multiplex PCR, the repertoire was profiled, and TCRdb retains in-frame clones only, with some absent. The repertoire consists of 20,000 to 25,000 clones, with 65% to 80% occurring once and the leading ten covering 9.5% to 13%. This CDR3 comprises 15 residues. V gave up 3 bases and J gave up 0 bases, with 10 bases separating them. Looked up from germline, CDR1 is MNHNS and CDR2 is SASEGT. The chain is built from TRBV6-1 and TRBJ2-3, with D possibly matching TRBD1 (6 bases). The source material was CD4+ T cells from PBMCs cultured with HCoV-NL63 spike peptides, sampled before COVID-19 vaccination. The TCR comes from a human donor who received a COVID-19 vaccine. CDR3 protein: CASSDRTASTDTQYF. The CDR3 nucleotides are TGTGCCAGCAGTGACCGGACAGCTAGCACAGATACGCAGTATTTT.